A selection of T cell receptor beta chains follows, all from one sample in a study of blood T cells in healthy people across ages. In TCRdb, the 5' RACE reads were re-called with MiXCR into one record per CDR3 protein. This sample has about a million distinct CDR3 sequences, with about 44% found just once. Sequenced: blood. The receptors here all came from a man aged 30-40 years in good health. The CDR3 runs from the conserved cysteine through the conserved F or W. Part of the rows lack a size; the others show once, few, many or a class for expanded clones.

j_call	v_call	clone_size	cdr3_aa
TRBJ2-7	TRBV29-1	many	CSVLPKGGSSDSYEQYF
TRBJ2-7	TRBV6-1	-	CASSEGPVSYEQYF
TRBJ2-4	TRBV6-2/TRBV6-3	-	CASSYAGNGGNIQYF
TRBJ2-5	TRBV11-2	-	CASSYRLASAVGTQYF
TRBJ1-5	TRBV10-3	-	CAISVQDNQPQHF
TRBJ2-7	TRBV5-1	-	CASSSVKGEQYF
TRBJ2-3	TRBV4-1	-	CASREGQGADTQYF
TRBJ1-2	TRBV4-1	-	CASSQADRDGYTF
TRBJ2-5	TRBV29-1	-	CSVVWTGGGETQYF
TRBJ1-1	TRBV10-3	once	CAISEWGGSHAEAFF
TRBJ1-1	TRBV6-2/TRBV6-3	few	CASSRGRLEAFF
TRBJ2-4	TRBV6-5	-	CASSYSRQGIAKNIQYF
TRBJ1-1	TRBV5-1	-	CASSLSGGGTSEAFF
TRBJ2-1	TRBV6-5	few	CARLDRHNEQFF
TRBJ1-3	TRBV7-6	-	CASSFARVGGNTIYF
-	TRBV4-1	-	CASSQVPGRETQYF
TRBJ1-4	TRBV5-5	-	CASSLAGGGLDEKLFF
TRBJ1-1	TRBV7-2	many	CASSRDSGGGTEAFF
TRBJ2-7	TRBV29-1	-	CSVGSQGVHAYEQYF
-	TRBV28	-	CASSAKTGVSYEQYF
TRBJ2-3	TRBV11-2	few	CASSLRAAGDTQYF
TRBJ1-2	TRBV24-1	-	CATRGGQGTGYTF
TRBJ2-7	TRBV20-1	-	CSARAGRRQGGNEQYF
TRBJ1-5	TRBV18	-	CASSSSGVGLQPQHF
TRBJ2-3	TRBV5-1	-	CASSLGDGSDTQYF
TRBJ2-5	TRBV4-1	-	CASSQARLETQYF
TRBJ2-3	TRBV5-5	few	CASSLAQASTDTQYF
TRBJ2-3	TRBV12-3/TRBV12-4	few	CASSPGGARTDTQYF
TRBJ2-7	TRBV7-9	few	CASSHEGYTRRQYF
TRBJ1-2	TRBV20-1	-	CSARDWDRVGYGYTF
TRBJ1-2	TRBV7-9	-	CASSVEAGGGYTF
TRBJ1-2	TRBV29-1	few	CSVPDRGSYTF
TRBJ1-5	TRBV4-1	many	CASSQAQGTPQPQHF
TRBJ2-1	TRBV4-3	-	CAGSQGSTGGYYNEQFF
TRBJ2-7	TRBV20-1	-	CGAREQVGSSYEQYF
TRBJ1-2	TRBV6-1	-	CASSGTGWVFSYGYTF
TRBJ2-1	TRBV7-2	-	CASSLTPGALSEQFF
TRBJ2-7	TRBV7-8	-	CASSHRLAYEQYF
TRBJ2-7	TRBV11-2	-	CASSLEWGGQYNEQYF
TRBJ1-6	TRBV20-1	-	CSASQDRVSPLHF
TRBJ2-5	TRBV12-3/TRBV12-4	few	CASSFSGAIQETQYF
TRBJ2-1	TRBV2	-	CAMGQEYNEQFF
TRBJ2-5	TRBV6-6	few	CASSSDRSQETQYF
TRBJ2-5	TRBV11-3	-	CASSAGGAGETQYF
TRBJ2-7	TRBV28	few	CASALRGYEQYF